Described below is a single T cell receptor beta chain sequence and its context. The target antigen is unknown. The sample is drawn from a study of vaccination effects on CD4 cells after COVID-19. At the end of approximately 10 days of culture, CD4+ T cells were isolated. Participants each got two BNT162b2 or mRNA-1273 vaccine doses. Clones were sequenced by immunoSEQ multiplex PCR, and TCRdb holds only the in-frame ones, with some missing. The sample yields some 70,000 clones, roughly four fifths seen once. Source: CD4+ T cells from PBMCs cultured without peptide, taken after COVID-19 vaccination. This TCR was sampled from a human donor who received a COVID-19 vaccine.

The CDR3 DNA reads as TGTGCCAGTAGTAGGGGACTGCTGAACACTGAAGCTTTCTTT. Translated: CASSRGLLNTEAFF. V and J are TRBV19 and TRBJ1-1; tentative D call: TRBD1 (5 bases). V dropped 4 bases and J dropped 0 bases, with 9 bases sitting between them. The CDR3 covers 14 residues. CDR1 and CDR2 from the germline V gene are LNHDA and SQIVND (reference sequence).